These 32 T cell receptor beta chains came from one sample sequenced in a study of shared clonotypes between healthy human individuals. Naive CD8 populations comprised CD45RO-negative cells positively selected for CCR7, excluding terminally differentiated effector memory CD45RA+ cells. TCRdb's table, derived via immunoSEQ multiplex PCR, lists solely in-frame clones and lacks some. The table includes 800,000 to 950,000 clones, just over 95% detected once. The sample consisted of naive CD8+ T cells sorted from blood. The receptors come from a man aged 25-40 years in good health.

The chain uses TRBV29-1 and TRBJ1-1; D gene unclear. Germline V gene lookup returns CDR1 SQVTM and CDR2 ANQGSEA. Trimming removed 3 bases from V and 0 bases from J, with 8 bases in between. The CDR3 is 13 amino acids. The DNA for the CDR3 is TGCAGCGTTGAGACGGGTATGAACACTGAAGCTTTCTTT. As protein: CSVETGMNTEAFF. The full variable domain, with the rest looked up from reference TRBV29-1 and TRBJ1-1, is SAVISQKPSRDICQRGTSLTIQCQVDSQVTMMFWYRQQPGQSLTLIATANQGSEATYESGFVIDKFPISRPNLTFSTLTVSNMSPEDSSIYLCSVETGMNTEAFFGQGTRLTVV.

The chain uses TRBV28 and TRBJ2-7, with 7 bases lining up with TRBD2. Germline CDR1 is MDHEN and CDR2 is SYDVKM. CDR3 length: 17 amino acids. The ends lost 6 bases at V and 3 bases at J; junction bases unmatched: 17. In DNA form, the CDR3 reads TGTGCCAGCAGCTTTACTTCGAGCGGGACTTACCACTACGAGCAGTACTTC. Its translation is CASSFTSSGTYHYEQYF.

The chain joins TRBV6-5 to TRBJ2-7; 8 positions agree with TRBD1. Per germline, CDR1 MNHEY and CDR2 SVGAGI. V lost 5 bases to trimming and J lost 5 bases; unmatched junction nucleotides: 11. This CDR3 region has 15 residues. The CDR3, as DNA: TGTGCCAGCAGTCCGCGGGGCAGGGGGCAGGACGAGCAGTACTTC. Protein product: CASSPRGRGQDEQYF.

The V call is TRBV29-1, the J call TRBJ2-4; TRBD2 matches at 7 bases. J was trimmed by 7 bases and V by 4 bases; bases with no gene match: 13. Germline CDR1 and CDR2: SQVTM and ANQGSEA. This CDR3 has 15 residues. CDR3 amino acids: CSVAVTSLGGNIQYF. The CDR3 DNA reads as TGCAGCGTTGCGGTGACTAGCCTGGGAGGGAACATTCAGTACTTC.

The CDR3 DNA reads TGTGCCTGGAGTGGACAGGGGAGAGAGACCCAGTACTTC. Translation: CAWSGQGRETQYF. The chain has TRBV30 and TRBJ2-5; 8 bases agree with TRBD1. Germline-derived CDR1 and CDR2 are GTSNPN and SVGIG (reference sequence). V lost 1 base, J lost 4 bases, and 2 bases stayed unmatched. CDR3 length: 13 residues.

The rearrangement links TRBV4-2 to TRBJ2-7; 14 bases fit TRBD2. The CDR3 length is 19 residues. Germline CDR1 and CDR2: LGHNA and YNFKEQ. The J segment lost 5 bases and the V segment lost 0 bases, leaving 12 bases of the junction unmatched. The CDR3 sequence: CASSQDPNHGLAGGDEQYF. The CDR3 coding sequence is TGTGCCAGCAGCCAAGATCCGAACCACGGACTAGCGGGAGGTGACGAGCAGTACTTC.

The V call is TRBV7-6, the J call TRBJ2-7, with TRBD2 matching 9 bases. Germline CDR1 SGHVS, CDR2 FNYEAQ. V lost 5 bases and J lost 3; bases outside the gene matches: 8. The CDR3 consists of 15 residues. Here the CDR3 reads CASSDSGSGLYEQYF. For the CDR3, the DNA is TGTGCCAGCAGCGATAGCGGGAGTGGGCTCTACGAGCAGTACTTC.

This clone was recorded once. The rearrangement uses TRBV9 and TRBJ2-2; D not resolved. Germline CDR1 reads SGDLS; CDR2 reads YYNGEE. Trimming took 1 base from V and 6 from J, leaving 4 bases between them. The CDR3 runs to 12 residues. CDR3 loop: CASSVNAGELFF. Written as DNA, the CDR3 is TGTGCCAGCAGCGTAAACGCCGGGGAGCTGTTTTTT. The full variable domain, with the rest looked up from reference TRBV9 and TRBJ2-2, is DSGVTQTPKHLITATGQRVTLRCSPRSGDLSVYWYQQSLDQGLQFLIQYYNGEERAKGNILERFSAQQFPDLHSELNLSSLELGDSALYFCASSVNAGELFFGEGSRLTVL.

This sequence joins TRBV27 and TRBJ1-1, with D hard to call. CDR1 MNHEY and CDR2 SMNVEV come from the germline V gene (reference sequence). The CDR3 has 12 residues. V was shortened by 7 bases and J by 5 bases, with 11 bases between the two germline ends. CDR3 residues: CASKRAGTEAFF. CDR3 nucleotide sequence: TGTGCCAGCAAGAGGGCGGGTACTGAAGCTTTCTTT.

As regards this clone: The sample has other DNA sequences that encode this CDR3 too. The chain couples TRBV5-4 to TRBJ2-7; TRBD1 is a possible D gene (6 bases). The V end was cut by 4 bases, the J end by 1 base, with 9 bases between. Germline CDR1 reads SGHNT; CDR2 reads YYREEE (reference sequence). The CDR3 covers 13 residues. In DNA form, the CDR3 reads TGTGCCAGCAGCGTACAGGGTTCCTACGAGCAGTACTTC. The encoded protein is CASSVQGSYEQYF. Full variable domain (remainder filled in from reference TRBV5-4 and TRBJ2-7): ETGVTQSPTHLIKTRGQQVTLRCSSQSGHNTVSWYQQALGQGPQFIFQYYREEENGRGNFPPRFSGLQFPNYSSELNVNALELDDSALYLCASSVQGSYEQYFGPGTRLTVT.

The chain links TRBV4-1 to TRBJ2-7; the D is unclear. V lost 3 bases to trimming and J lost 2 bases, with 14 bases between them. The CDR3 runs 15 residues. CDR1 MGHRA and CDR2 YSYEKL come from the germline V gene. As DNA, the CDR3 is TGCGCCAGCAGCCAGCGGACCGAGTCCCCCTACGAGCAGTACTTC. Protein: CASSQRTESPYEQYF.

This clone was detected only once. The genes are TRBV7-9 and TRBJ1-5; no definite D call. Germline V gives CDR1 SEHNR, CDR2 FQNEAQ (reference sequence). V lost 1 base and J 6 bases, leaving 7 bases between the germline ends. CDR3 length: 13 residues. The CDR3, as DNA: TGTGCCAGCAGCTTAGAGGGTCTTCAGCCCCAGCATTTT. Protein product: CASSLEGLQPQHF.

The rearrangement joins TRBV28 to TRBJ2-7; 7 nucleotides align to TRBD1. Unmatched junction bases numbered 10, after V lost 6 bases and J lost 2 bases. The CDR3 is 15 residues long. From germline, CDR1 is MDHEN and CDR2 SYDVKM. This CDR3 reads CASSNDRDSPYEQYF. In DNA form, the CDR3 reads TGTGCCAGCAGCAATGACCGGGACAGCCCCTACGAGCAGTACTTC.

This chain joins TRBV27 and TRBJ2-2; D possibly uses TRBD1 or TRBD2 (6 bases each). Per the germline V gene, CDR1 is MNHEY and CDR2 is SMNVEV (reference sequence). The V and J ends lost 8 bases and 5 bases respectively, with 18 bases between them. The CDR3 is 15 amino acids. This chain's CDR3 is CASGVGGGGTGELFF. CDR3 DNA: TGTGCCAGCGGGGTGGGGGGCGGTGGGACCGGGGAGCTGTTTTTT.

The V call is TRBV6-4, the J call TRBJ2-1; 8 bases line up with TRBD1. The germline gives CDR1 MRHNA, CDR2 SNTAGT. CDR3 length: 14 amino acids. V was pared by 3 bases and J by 8 bases, with 6 bases of the junction left unmatched. CDR3 amino acids: CASSEAGGGYEQFF. The CDR3 DNA follows: TGTGCCAGCAGTGAAGCAGGGGGCGGCTATGAGCAGTTCTTC.

CDR3 amino acids: CASSFRPRFTDTQYF. CDR3 DNA: TGTGCCAGCAGTTTTCGTCCCCGGTTCACAGATACGCAGTATTTT. This chain links TRBV28 with TRBJ2-3; the D is unclear. Trimming shortened V by 3 bases and J by 2 bases, and 12 bases separated the two germline ends. The CDR3 covers 15 residues. The germline V gene has CDR1 MDHEN and CDR2 SYDVKM.

About this clone itself: The CDR3 does not close with the conserved phenylalanine or tryptophan, likely indicating a read error. The CDR3 bases are TGTGCCAGCAGTTTTTTCGGACAGGGGGCCTCCTACGAGCAGTACCTC. This encodes CASSFFGQGASYEQYL. The chain combines TRBV28 with TRBJ2-7; 11 positions agree with TRBD1. The V gene's germline CDR1 is MDHEN and CDR2 SYDVKM. This CDR3 has 16 amino acids. V lost 3 bases to trimming and J lost 0 bases; unmatched junction nucleotides: 4.

This clone was counted a few times. This chain uses TRBV19 with TRBJ2-7; TRBD2 aligns across 7 bases. CDR3 size: 19 residues. J was trimmed by 3 bases and V by 3 bases; bases with no gene match: 20. CDR1 and CDR2 from the germline V gene are LNHDA and SQIVND (reference sequence). The chain's CDR3 is CASSIRWKVGPSGNYEQYF. Written as DNA, the CDR3 is TGTGCCAGTAGTATTCGGTGGAAAGTCGGGCCTAGCGGTAACTACGAGCAGTACTTC.

The chain links TRBV7-8 to TRBJ2-7; D unclear. Germline V gene lookup returns CDR1 SGHVS and CDR2 FQNEAQ. V was cut by 3 bases and J by 0 bases, with 15 bases left in between. This CDR3 is built from 16 residues. The CDR3 sequence: CASSLIVASDSYEQYF. As DNA, the CDR3 is TGTGCCAGCAGCTTGATTGTAGCCAGCGACTCCTACGAGCAGTACTTC.

The chain recombines TRBV15 with TRBJ2-3; D remains ambiguous. Germline lookup yields CDR1 LNHNV and CDR2 YYDKDF (reference sequence). Trimming pared 1 base from V and 2 bases from J, leaving 7 bases between. The length of the CDR3 is 14 residues. The DNA for the CDR3 is TGTGCCACCAGCAGAGTCGAGGACACAGATACGCAGTATTTT. Translated: CATSRVEDTDTQYF.

This clone was seen a single time. V gene TRBV7-2 combines with J gene TRBJ2-3, with a weak D call TRBD2 (6 bases). The V and J ends lost 4 bases and 2 bases respectively, with 7 bases between them. The germline CDR1 and CDR2 sequences are SGHTA and FQGNSA. The length of the CDR3 is 13 residues. The CDR3 nucleotides are TGTGCCAGCAGCTGGACTACCACAGATACGCAGTATTTT. It yields the protein CASSWTTTDTQYF. The full variable domain, rest sourced from reference TRBV7-2 and TRBJ2-3, is GAGVSQSPSNKVTEKGKDVELRCDPISGHTALYWYRQSLGQGLEFLIYFQGNSAPDKSGLPSDRFSAERTGGSVSTLTIQRTQQEDSAVYLCASSWTTTDTQYFGPGTRLTVL.

The rearrangement joins TRBV4-1 to TRBJ2-3; 8 bases are shared with TRBD2. The J segment lost 6 bases and the V segment lost 0 bases, leaving 14 bases of the junction unmatched. Germline loops: CDR1 MGHRA, CDR2 YSYEKL. The CDR3 runs 18 residues. CDR3: CASSQEGLLADEGDTQYF. The CDR3, as DNA: TGCGCCAGCAGCCAAGAGGGCCTACTAGCGGATGAGGGGGATACGCAGTATTTT.

CDR3 protein: CAWSVLTDYTF. Here the CDR3 DNA reads TGTGCCTGGAGTGTACTGACGGACTACACCTTC. V and J are TRBV30 and TRBJ1-2; D is unclear. Germline CDR1 is GTSNPN and CDR2 is SVGIG (reference sequence). V lost 0 bases to trimming and J lost 10 bases, with 9 bases between them. The CDR3 is 11 amino acids.

This clone has a single count. This sequence joins TRBV6-5 and TRBJ1-2; D remains ambiguous. Germline V gene data show CDR1 as MNHEY and CDR2 as SVGAGI. V was cut by 6 bases and J by 4 bases, with 18 bases left in between. The CDR3 extends over 15 amino acids. Here the CDR3 reads CASRPLGAGGYGYTF. CDR3 DNA: TGTGCCAGCAGACCGCTAGGCGCCGGTGGCTATGGCTACACCTTC.

The J gene is TRBJ2-7, the V gene TRBV7-6; D call uncertain. Deletions cut 1 base from V and 2 bases from J, with 9 bases between. The CDR3 is made up of 14 amino acids. The germline CDR1 and CDR2 sequences are SGHVS and FNYEAQ. The CDR3 loop is CASSLEVSAYEQYF. The CDR3 nucleotides are TGTGCCAGCAGCTTAGAGGTCTCAGCCTACGAGCAGTACTTC.

The chain carries TRBV11-2 and TRBJ2-3; maybe TRBD2 (6 bases). Trimming cost V 1 base and J 1 base, with 15 bases left between them. The CDR3 extends over 17 amino acids. From germline, CDR1 is SGHAT and CDR2 FQNNGV. The CDR3, as DNA: TGTGCCAGCAGCTTAGTGTATGGCGCGGGACGCACAGATACGCAGTATTTT. Protein product: CASSLVYGAGRTDTQYF.

The V and J genes are TRBV5-1 and TRBJ2-2; 9 bases are a match to TRBD2. Germline V gene data show CDR1 as SGHRS and CDR2 as YFSETQ. V was clipped by 0 bases and J by 4 bases; unmatched bases: 1. This CDR3 has 15 amino acids. The CDR3 DNA sequence: TGCGCCAGCAGCTTGGTAGCGGGAGCCACCGGGGAGCTGTTTTTT. It yields the protein CASSLVAGATGELFF.

The chain has TRBV30 and TRBJ2-7; 7 bases match TRBD1. CDR1 and CDR2 from the germline V gene are GTSNPN and SVGIG (reference sequence). The CDR3 is 16 amino acids. V lost 0 bases, J lost 4 bases, and 12 bases stayed unmatched. The CDR3 coding sequence is TGTGCCTGGAGTGTACAATCACAGGGGTATCGGTACGAGCAGTACTTC. Protein: CAWSVQSQGYRYEQYF.

The CDR3 reads CASSEGQRGNNEQFF. As DNA, the CDR3 is TGTGCCAGCTCAGAGGGGCAGCGGGGGAACAATGAGCAGTTCTTC. V gene TRBV11-3 combines with J gene TRBJ2-1; 8 nucleotides match TRBD2. This CDR3 spans 15 amino acids. Per germline, CDR1 SGHNT and CDR2 YENEEA. V dropped 8 bases and J dropped 5; count of bases not matched to a gene: 11.

The chain has TRBV2 and TRBJ1-4; D remains ambiguous. V was trimmed by 7 bases and J by 0 bases, leaving 9 bases between them. The CDR3 totals 14 residues. Germline CDR1 and CDR2: SNHLY and FYNNEI. For the CDR3, the DNA is TGTGCCAGCACCTCAGGAGCAACTAATGAAAAACTGTTTTTT. Translation: CASTSGATNEKLFF.

V usage is TRBV9 and J usage is TRBJ2-1; 12 positions match TRBD2. Germline values: CDR1 SGDLS, CDR2 YYNGEE. V trimming: 2 bases; J trimming: 8 bases; junction bases outside the gene matches: 8. The CDR3 has 16 residues. The CDR3, as DNA: TGTGCCAGCAGCGTTTCAGGACTAGCGGGGATGGATGAGCAGTTCTTC. Amino acid sequence: CASSVSGLAGMDEQFF.

The chain carries TRBV7-9 and TRBJ2-7, with D hard to call. The germline gives CDR1 SEHNR, CDR2 FQNEAQ (reference sequence). The V end lost 4 bases, the J end lost 3 bases, and 13 bases lay between the germline ends. The CDR3 spans 14 residues. The CDR3 DNA reads as TGTGCCAGCAGCTCAGCTCTTTGGGGCTACGAGCAGTACTTC. Translating gives CASSSALWGYEQYF.